The 14 T cell receptor beta chains given below trace back to one sample, sequenced in a study of T-cell memory formation after mild COVID-19. In TCRdb, the 5' RACE reads were re-called with MiXCR into one record per CDR3 protein. This sample has about 130,000 distinct CDR3 sequences, with 15% to 20% found just once. Material for sequencing was PBMCs or a T cell subset sorted from them (not recorded which). The receptors here all came from an adult woman who had mild COVID-19 (a few samples of this study predate the infection). Cell type and time point are not known.

V is TRBV23-1 and J is TRBJ2-3; D remains unclear. TRBV23-1 counts as an open reading frame of uncertain function. This CDR3 comprises 15 residues. Trimming removed 4 bases at V and 4 bases at J, with 15 bases between. DNA for the CDR3: TGCGCCAGCAGTCTTCGCGACGGGCTCCCAGATACGCAGTATTTT. It is translated as CASSLRDGLPDTQYF.

V usage is TRBV4-1 and J usage is TRBJ1-1; 7 bases line up with TRBD1. Per germline, CDR1 MGHRA and CDR2 YSYEKL. V lost 2 bases to trimming and J lost 6 bases; unmatched junction nucleotides: 6. This CDR3 region has 14 residues. CDR3 sequence: CASSQRQGMPEAFF. CDR3 nucleotides: TGCGCCAGCAGCCAACGACAGGGTATGCCTGAAGCTTTCTTT.

The chain has TRBV7-3 and TRBJ1-1; perhaps TRBD1 as D (6 bases). CDR1 SGHTA and CDR2 FQGTGA come from the germline V gene. The CDR3 runs to 15 residues. Trimming took 2 bases from V and 1 from J, leaving 11 bases between them. CDR3 DNA: TGTGCCAGCAGCTTATCCGGGACAAAGAACACTGAAGCTTTCTTT. This codes for CASSLSGTKNTEAFF.

This clonotype has at least ten counts. This chain links TRBV7-2 with TRBJ2-7; the match to TRBD2 covers 10 bases. The CDR3 covers 15 residues. Germline CDR1 and CDR2: SGHTA and FQGNSA. With V trimmed by 4 bases and J by 2 bases, 5 bases remained unmatched. The CDR3 DNA reads TGTGCCAGCAGCTCCCTAGCGGGAGTTCCCTACGAGCAGTACTTC. It encodes CASSSLAGVPYEQYF.

The chain recombines TRBV7-9 with TRBJ1-1; D remains ambiguous. This CDR3 region has 14 residues. V lost 7 bases, J lost 0 bases, and 12 bases lay in between. Germline CDR1 and CDR2: SEHNR and FQNEAQ (reference sequence). The CDR3 reads CASTTGPVNTEAFF. Written as DNA, the CDR3 is TGTGCCAGCACCACCGGACCGGTGAACACTGAAGCTTTCTTT.

This clonotype showed up just a few times. This chain connects TRBV11-2 to TRBJ2-1; no clear D. Trimming removed 4 bases from V and 7 bases from J, with 11 bases in between. The germline gives CDR1 SGHAT, CDR2 FQNNGV. The CDR3 extends over 13 amino acids. The DNA for the CDR3 is TGTGCCAGCAGCTCGACCTCAGGAAATGAGCAGTTCTTC. It encodes CASSSTSGNEQFF.

This sequence joins TRBV29-1 and TRBJ1-1; no definite D call. The germline CDR1 and CDR2 sequences are SQVTM and ANQGSEA. The CDR3 length is 13 residues. V was clipped by 1 base and J by 3 bases, with 9 bases between them. The CDR3 nucleotides are TGCAGCGTTGAAGCCGGAGACTACACTGAAGCTTTCTTT. It yields the protein CSVEAGDYTEAFF.

This clonotype was detected only once. J is TRBJ2-2 and V is TRBV6-5; D gene uncertain. This CDR3 has 14 amino acids. Germline V gene sequence: CDR1 MNHEY, CDR2 SVGAGI. The germline V and J ends were trimmed by 8 bases and 4 bases, with 14 bases remaining between them. The CDR3 protein is CASQLVLGTGELFF. The CDR3 bases are TGTGCCAGCCAACTTGTCTTGGGCACCGGGGAGCTGTTTTTT.

This clonotype appeared a few times. The chain recombines TRBV20-1 with TRBJ2-5, with D perhaps matching TRBD2 (5 bases). CDR1 is DFQATT, CDR2 SNEGSKA, per germline (reference sequence). V shed 2 bases and J shed 6 bases, with 19 bases lying between them. The CDR3 has 15 amino acids. The CDR3 bases are TGCAGTGCTAGATCCCACCCGACGGGAATAAAGACCCAGTACTTC. Amino acid sequence: CSARSHPTGIKTQYF.

This clonotype has more than one count but fewer than ten. V is TRBV5-1 and J is TRBJ2-3, with 9 nucleotides matching TRBD1. This CDR3 has 15 residues. Trimming cost V 3 bases and J 1 base; bases outside gene matches: 3. Germline CDR1 is SGHRS and CDR2 is YFSETQ. The CDR3, as DNA: TGCGCCAGCAGCTCCCGGGACAGGGGCACAGATACGCAGTATTTT. This gives the protein CASSSRDRGTDTQYF.

This clonotype was seen a few times. V gene TRBV5-5 combines with J gene TRBJ2-3; D uncertain. The germline CDR1 and CDR2 sequences are SGHKS and YYEKEE (reference sequence). The CDR3 is 12 residues long. Trimming stripped 4 bases from V and 8 bases from J, with 11 bases between. The CDR3 region is CASSPEGSTQYF. CDR3 DNA sequence: TGTGCCAGCAGCCCGGAAGGTAGTACGCAGTATTTT. The full variable domain, rest sourced from reference TRBV5-5 and TRBJ2-3, is DAGVTQSPTHLIKTRGQQVTLRCSPISGHKSVSWYQQVLGQGPQFIFQYYEKEERGRGNFPDRFSARQFPNYSSELNVNALLLGDSALYLCASSPEGSTQYFGPGTRLTVL.

This clonotype was counted a few times. The chain carries TRBV7-9 and TRBJ2-3; TRBD2 might be the D (7 bases). The CDR3 loop spans 16 amino acids. Per germline, CDR1 SEHNR and CDR2 FQNEAQ (reference sequence). Trimming took 5 bases from V and 1 from J, leaving 16 bases between them. CDR3 nucleotides: TGTGCCAGCAGCCCCCGGGGGGCGCGGGGCACAGATACGCAGTATTTT. Translated, it gives CASSPRGARGTDTQYF.

This clonotype was seen a handful of times. The rearrangement links TRBV12-3 or TRBV12-4 to TRBJ2-6; 10 bases fit TRBD2. V gave up 7 bases and J gave up 0 bases; unmatched junction bases: 6. The CDR3 loop spans 17 amino acids. CDR3 nucleotide sequence: TGTGCCAGCACCCTAGCGGGGGTCCGCTCTGGGGCCAACGTCCTGACTTTC. Protein: CASTLAGVRSGANVLTF.

V gene TRBV6-2 or TRBV6-3 combines with J gene TRBJ2-3, with 8 bases identical to TRBD2. The CDR3 contains 14 residues. CDR1 MNHEY and CDR2 SVGEGT come from the germline V gene. The V and J ends lost 6 bases and 5 bases, in that order; junction bases with no gene match: 7. The CDR3, as DNA: TGTGCCAGCAGCCGAGCGGGAGTCGGAGATACGCAGTATTTT. Translated, it gives CASSRAGVGDTQYF.